A single TCR beta chain is shown here with its context. It lacks a known antigen. No much larger clone is present one base from it, and per-base qualities are unavailable. The library was produced with the immunoSEQ multiplex PCR assay. TCRdb took over this immuneACCESS table, retaining in-frame rearrangements with V and J assigned. Such tables are incomplete; in checked studies, under half of the missing clones stem from an unresolved V gene, and the remainder is unexplained. This sample gives approximately 50,000 clones in total; 75% to 90% of them show up just once. The ten largest make up more than 12% of the sample. These data belong to a study of control samples from healthy donors and cancer patients (dated by TCRdb to 2020 to 2021). This TCR came from a man between 60 and 75 years old with head and neck cancer. Source material: PBMCs.

The CDR3 amino acid sequence is: CASSKQMLAEKLFF. The nucleotides are TGTGCCAGCAGTAAACAAATGTTGGCTGAAAAACTGTTTTTT. The sequence links TRBV28 to TRBJ1-4; confidence is insufficient to name the D gene. The CDR3 measures 14 amino acids from cysteine to phenylalanine. The entry retains the CDR3 DNA only, 42 bases that are in frame from base 1. CDR1 and CDR2 are read off the germline V gene as MDHEN and SYDVKM. V drops 5 bases and J drops 7 bases, leaving 14 bases in between.